This T cell receptor (beta chain) was sequenced in a study of blood T cell repertoires in COVID-19. Here immunoSEQ multiplex PCR was the method, and the copy in TCRdb shows in-frame clones only, minus some. This table holds some 150,000 clones, around nine tenths found once. Trimming stripped 11 bases from V and 2 bases from J, with 16 bases between. The CDR3 is 14 residues long. Looked up from germline, CDR1 is SGHTA and CDR2 is FQGTGA. The sample holds one count of this clone. The clonotype was recovered from a human donor in a cohort sampled during active COVID-19. The rearrangement uses TRBV7-3 and TRBJ1-3; maybe TRBD1 (6 bases). The source material was peripheral blood. Here the CDR3 reads CAPPQAGAGNTIYF. The CDR3 region has the DNA TGTGCCCCCCCCCAAGCAGGGGCTGGAAACACCATATATTTT.